This entry concerns a single TCR beta chain. This specimen belongs to a study of blood T cell repertoires in COVID-19. Looking at the study overall: The United States, Italy and Spain provided the acute and convalescent COVID-19 samples. PBMCs, B-cell-depleted T cells, or T cells were the source of the cDNA or gDNA that made up the material.

Per the study methods: Counts of nucleated cells, estimated from reference gene primer amplification, were obtained. Clones were read by immunoSEQ multiplex PCR, and TCRdb kept only the in-frame ones, dropping some. That table furnishes V, J and clone size, whereas the DNA furnished D and trimming. Here the sample spans roughly 150,000 clones, about four fifths being singletons. This CDR3 spans 15 amino acids. With V trimmed by 7 bases and J by 5 bases, 11 bases remained unmatched. CDR1 is SGHRS and CDR2 is YFSETQ in the germline V gene. The rearrangement links TRBV5-1 to TRBJ2-5; TRBD1 matches at 10 bases. This receptor was identified in a man in his 60s with acute or convalescent COVID-19. Material for sequencing was peripheral blood. The CDR3 region is CASSFGTGERETQYF. The CDR3 nucleotides are TGCGCCAGCTCCTTCGGGACAGGGGAGAGGGAGACCCAGTACTTC. The whole variable domain, filled in from reference TRBV5-1 and TRBJ2-5, reads KAGVTQTPRYLIKTRGQQVTLSCSPISGHRSVSWYQQTPGQGLQFLFEYFSETQRNKGNFPGRFSGRQFSNSRSEMNVSTLELGDSALYLCASSFGTGERETQYFGPGTRLLVL.